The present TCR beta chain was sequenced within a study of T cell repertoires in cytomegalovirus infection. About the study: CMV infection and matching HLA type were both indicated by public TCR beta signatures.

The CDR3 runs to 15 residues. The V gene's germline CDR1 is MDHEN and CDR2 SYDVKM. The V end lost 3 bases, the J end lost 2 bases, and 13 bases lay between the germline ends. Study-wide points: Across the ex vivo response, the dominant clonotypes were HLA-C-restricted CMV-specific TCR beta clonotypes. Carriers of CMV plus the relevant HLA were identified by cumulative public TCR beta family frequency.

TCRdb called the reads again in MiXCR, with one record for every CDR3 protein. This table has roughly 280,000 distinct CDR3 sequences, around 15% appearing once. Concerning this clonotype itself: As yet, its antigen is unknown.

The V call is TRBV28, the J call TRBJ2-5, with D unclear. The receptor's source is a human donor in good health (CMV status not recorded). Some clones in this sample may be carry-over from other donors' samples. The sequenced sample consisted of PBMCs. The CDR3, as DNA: TGTGCCAGCAGTTTTGGGTCGGGTCAGCAAGAGACCCAGTACTTC. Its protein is CASSFGSGQQETQYF. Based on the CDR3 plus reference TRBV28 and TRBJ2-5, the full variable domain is DVKVTQSSRYLVKRTGEKVFLECVQDMDHENMFWYRQDPGLGLRLIYFSYDVKMKEKGDIPEGYSVSREKKERFSLILESASTNQTSMYLCASSFGSGQQETQYFGPGTRLLVL.